The sequence of this T cell receptor (beta chain) was determined in a study of T cells in Graves' hyperthyroidism and ophthalmopathy. Germline V gives CDR1 LGHNA, CDR2 YNFKEQ. The CDR3 has 17 residues. Trimming stripped 2 bases from V and 2 bases from J, with 18 bases between. Note on this clonotype: Its target is unknown.

Patients showing uncontrolled infection, other autoimmune disease, pregnancy or lactation were ineligible. Each diagnosis was grounded in clinical symptoms, serum thyroxine and TRAb, thyroid ultrasound, and orbital computed tomography. The PBMCs were sourced from fresh peripheral blood (approximately 9.6 ml). Amplified regions were TCR beta CDR3 sequences from RNA transcripts. The TCR CDR3 was amplified in a first-round RT-PCR using the HTBI primer set. TCRdb reprocessed the multiplex PCR reads with MiXCR, giving one entry per CDR3 protein. The sample lists about 500,000 distinct CDR3 sequences, over 15% occurring once. Study-wide points: Stable hyperthyroidism was told apart from ophthalmopathy by a model built on 13 V-J features.

What was sequenced was blood. This chain links TRBV4-2 with TRBJ2-5; D may correspond to TRBD1 or TRBD2 (5 bases each). The sequence was collected from a woman under 30 with Graves' ophthalmopathy. CDR3 region: CASSQFPPLGVQETQYF. In DNA, the CDR3 is TGTGCCAGCAGCCAATTTCCTCCTTTGGGGGTACAAGAGACCCAGTACTTC.